This T cell receptor beta chain is drawn from a study of OX40 agonist ivuxolimab in advanced cancers. Findings and caveats of the study: No determination was made of the antigen specificity of the expanded peripheral T cells. Doses of 0.1 to 3.0 mg/kg were accompanied by clonal expansion of CD4+ and CD8+ blood T cells by week 6.

Autoimmune disease history or systemic immunosuppression led to patients being barred. In the case of this clone: The antigen remains unidentified.

The data were produced by immunoSEQ multiplex PCR, yet TCRdb's version contains in-frame clones alone and is incomplete. The sample records some 70,000 clones, roughly 89% being singletons. The CDR3 loop spans 16 amino acids. The germline gives CDR1 GTSNPN, CDR2 SVGIG (reference sequence). The ends were cut back, 2 bases at V and 4 bases at J, with 18 bases in the middle. The source was CD4+ or CD8+ T cells sorted from blood, collected in a trial of the OX40 agonist ivuxolimab. The V gene is TRBV30, the J gene TRBJ2-1; D might be TRBD1 or TRBD2, each matching 6 bases. This clonotype originated in an adult with an advanced solid tumor such as melanoma, head and neck, liver or kidney cancer. The CDR3 DNA reads TGTGCCTGGAGTATTACAGGGCGGGGTTTTTACAATGAGCAGTTCTTC. Residues: CAWSITGRGFYNEQFF.